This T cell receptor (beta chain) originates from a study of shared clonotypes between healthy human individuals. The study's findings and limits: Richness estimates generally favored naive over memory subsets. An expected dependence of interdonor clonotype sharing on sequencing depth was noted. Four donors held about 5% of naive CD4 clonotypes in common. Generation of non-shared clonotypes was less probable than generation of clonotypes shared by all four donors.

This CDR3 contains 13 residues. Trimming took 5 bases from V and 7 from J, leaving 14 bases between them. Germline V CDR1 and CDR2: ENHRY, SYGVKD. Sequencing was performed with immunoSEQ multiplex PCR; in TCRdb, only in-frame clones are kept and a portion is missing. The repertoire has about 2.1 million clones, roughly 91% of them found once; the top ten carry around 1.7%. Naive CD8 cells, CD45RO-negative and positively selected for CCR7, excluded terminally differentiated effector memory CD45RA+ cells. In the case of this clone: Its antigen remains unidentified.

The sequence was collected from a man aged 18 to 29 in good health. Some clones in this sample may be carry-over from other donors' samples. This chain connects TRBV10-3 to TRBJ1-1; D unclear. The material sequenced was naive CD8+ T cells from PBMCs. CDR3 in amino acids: CAISSATPIEAFF. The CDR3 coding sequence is TGTGCCATCAGTTCCGCAACCCCCATTGAAGCTTTCTTT.